This T cell receptor beta chain was found in a study of response to subunit inactivated influenza vaccine. The germline CDR1 and CDR2 sequences are MGHRA and YSYEKL. V was clipped by 4 bases and J by 7 bases, with 13 bases between them. The CDR3 spans 13 residues. There are many counts of this clonotype. TCRdb reanalysed the RT-PCR reads using MiXCR and keeps one entry per CDR3 protein. The data contain a few hundred thousand distinct CDR3 sequences, around a fifth of them singletons. Sequencing used PBMCs from blood, obtained approximately 20 months after vaccination. The chain combines TRBV4-1 with TRBJ1-2; maybe TRBD1 (5 bases). This clonotype was sampled from a man between 50 and 75 years old who received an inactivated influenza vaccine. CDR3 sequence: CASSRPGPGGYTF. In nucleotides, the CDR3 is TGCGCCAGCAGCCGTCCAGGGCCAGGTGGCTACACCTTC.